The entry that follows covers one T cell receptor (beta chain) sequence. This specimen comes from a study of T cells after yellow fever vaccination. The TCR cDNA carried a universal primer site and UMIs from 5'RACE template switching. Via MiXCR, TCRdb re-called the 5' RACE reads, giving one row per CDR3 protein. The profile covers about 260,000 distinct CDR3 sequences, with about an eighth appearing a single time and 0.5% to 0.6% taken by the ten largest. This CDR3 has 14 residues. Unmatched junction bases numbered 8, after V lost 8 bases and J lost 2 bases. The sample in question was CD4+ T cells sorted from PBMCs, obtained 45 days after the yellow fever booster vaccination. The chain couples TRBV12-3 or TRBV12-4 to TRBJ1-1; 7 positions agree with TRBD1. This TCR came from a man between 25 and 39 years old who received the YFV17D yellow fever vaccine. CDR3 loop: CASGLGGFNTEAFF. The DNA for the CDR3 is TGTGCCAGCGGCTTAGGGGGCTTTAACACTGAAGCTTTCTTT.